This T cell receptor beta chain emerged from a study of T cells in Graves' hyperthyroidism and ophthalmopathy. Study-level information: Before any treatment, at initial diagnosis, peripheral blood was collected. Study observations and caveats: Appearing also in blood were most of the thyroid clonotypes expanded above 0.001.

No ophthalmopathy progression within 18 months constituted stable Graves' hyperthyroidism. The PBMCs had their origin in 8.5 to 10 ml of fresh peripheral blood. The CDR3 loop spans 16 amino acids. Germline V gene data show CDR1 as SGDLS and CDR2 as YYNGEE. V shed 4 bases and J 6 bases; nucleotides not matched to a gene: 14. RNA transcripts gave rise to amplified TCR beta CDR3 regions. HTBI primers drove first-round RT-PCR of the TCR CDR3. Via MiXCR, TCRdb re-called the multiplex PCR reads, giving one row per CDR3 protein. The sample lists about 570,000 distinct CDR3 sequences; 13% to 15% were seen once. This clonotype was seen a few times. The antigen is not known.

This sequence originates from a woman aged 40 to 50 with Graves' hyperthyroidism. The chain is built from TRBV9 and TRBJ2-3; 7 bases align to TRBD2. Sequencing was done on a sample of blood. CDR3 coding DNA: TGTGCCAGCAGCTCACGGGAGGAAAGGATTGCGGATACGCAGTATTTT. Its protein is CASSSREERIADTQYF. Based on the CDR3 plus reference TRBV9 and TRBJ2-3, the full variable domain is DSGVTQTPKHLITATGQRVTLRCSPRSGDLSVYWYQQSLDQGLQFLIQYYNGEERAKGNILERFSAQQFPDLHSELNLSSLELGDSALYFCASSSREERIADTQYFGPGTRLTVL.